This paragraph reports one T cell receptor beta chain. The antigen remains unidentified. These data are taken from a study of cytomegalovirus exposure and HLA in healthy donors. Looked up from germline, CDR1 is SGHAT and CDR2 is FQNNGV. V lost 3 bases and J lost 3, with 19 bases in between. The CDR3 is 17 residues long. The study's findings and limits: For TCR beta chains, V- and J-gene trimming was later linked to a missense DCLRE1C variant. The study assumed roughly uniform donor sequencing depth for presence/absence analyses. Researchers catalogued under 200 TCR beta chains as cytomegalovirus-associated. A prior analysis recorded that most TCR beta V segments were productive about 90% or about 30% of the time.

A multiplex PCR was run with 60 Vbeta primers and 13 Jbeta primers. The repertoire was sequenced with immunoSEQ multiplex PCR; TCRdb's copy has only in-frame clones and lacks some. The repertoire consists of roughly 240,000 clones, with 85% occurring once and the leading ten covering 0.2% to 0.25%. Material for sequencing was PBMCs. The chain uses TRBV11-2 and TRBJ2-3, with D possibly TRBD2 on 6 matching bases. This TCR derives from a girl aged 2-10 years in good health and CMV-seronegative. CDR3 DNA: TGTGCCAGCAGCTTTTTTCTGGGACTCCCAACGACAGATACGCAGTATTTT. Translating gives CASSFFLGLPTTDTQYF.